The entry below describes one T cell receptor (beta chain). As processed by the authors: ImmunoSEQ junction-only sequences lacked quality scores, so their filtering differed. TCRdb's table, derived via immunoSEQ multiplex PCR, lists solely in-frame clones and lacks some. The V and J calls and clone size were taken over from that table, and D and trimming were inferred from the DNA. The top ten hold about 0.37% of the sample, which has approximately 2.3 million clones, approximately 93% seen once. This record comes from a study of shared clonotypes between healthy human individuals. The split of CD4+ cells yielded CD45RA+ naive and CD45RA-negative memory subsets. Unmatched junction bases numbered 2, after V lost 0 bases and J lost 5 bases. The length of the CDR3 is 14 residues. Germline lookup yields CDR1 SGHDN and CDR2 FVKESK.

The chain employs TRBV14 and TRBJ1-2, with 8 bases lining up with TRBD1. The sequenced material came from naive CD4+ T cells from PBMCs. As to subset: CD45RA+ positively selected. The source is a man aged 18 to 29 in good health. Some clones in this sample may be carry-over from other donors' samples. In DNA form, the CDR3 reads TGTGCCAGCAGCCAAGACTACAGGGGGTATGGCTACACCTTC. It codes for CASSQDYRGYGYTF.